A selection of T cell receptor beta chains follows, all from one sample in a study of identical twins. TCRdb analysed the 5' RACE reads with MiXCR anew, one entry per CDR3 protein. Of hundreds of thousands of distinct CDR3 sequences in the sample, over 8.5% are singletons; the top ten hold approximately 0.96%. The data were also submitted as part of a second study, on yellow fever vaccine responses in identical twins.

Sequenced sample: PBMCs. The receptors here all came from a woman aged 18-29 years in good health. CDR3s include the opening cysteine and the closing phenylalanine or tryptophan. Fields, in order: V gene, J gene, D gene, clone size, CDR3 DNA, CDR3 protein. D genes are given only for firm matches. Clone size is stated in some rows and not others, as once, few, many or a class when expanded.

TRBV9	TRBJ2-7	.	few	TGTGCCAGCAGCGTAAGCACCTACGAGCAGTACTTC	CASSVSTYEQYF
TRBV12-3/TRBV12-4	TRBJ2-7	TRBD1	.	TGTGCCAGCAGTTTACTACAGGGGATGGGTGAGCAGTACTTC	CASSLLQGMGEQYF
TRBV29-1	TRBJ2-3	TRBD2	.	TGCAGCACCCGGACTAGCGGGGCCCCAGATACGCAGTATTTT	CSTRTSGAPDTQYF
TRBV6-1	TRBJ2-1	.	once	TGTGCCAGCAGCGCGGGATTCTCCTACAATGAGCAGTTCTTC	CASSAGFSYNEQFF
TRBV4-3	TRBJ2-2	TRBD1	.	TGCGCCAGCAGCCAAGGACAGGGGGGGAGCACCGGGGAGCTGTTTTTT	CASSQGQGGSTGELFF
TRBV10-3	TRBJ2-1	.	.	TGTGCCATCAGTTTCTTAGCGGCAGGGGCAAGCCCCTACAATGAGCAGTTCTTC	CAISFLAAGASPYNEQFF
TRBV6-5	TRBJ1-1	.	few	TGTGCCAGCAGTTACTCCGATAACACTGAAGCTTTCTTT	CASSYSDNTEAFF
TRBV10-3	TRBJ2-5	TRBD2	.	TGTGCCATCAGTGAGTCAGGACTAGCAACAGAGACCCAGTACTTC	CAISESGLATETQYF
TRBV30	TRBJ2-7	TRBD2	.	TGTGCCTGGAGTTCAGCCAGCGGGATCGACGAGCAGTACTTC	CAWSSASGIDEQYF
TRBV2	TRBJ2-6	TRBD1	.	TGTGCCAGCACCAAATACCGGGACAGGTCCTCTGGGGCCAACGTCCTGACTTTC	CASTKYRDRSSGANVLTF
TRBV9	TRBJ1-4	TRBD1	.	TGTGCCAGCAGCCCAACAGGGACAGTAAATGAAAAACTGTTTTTT	CASSPTGTVNEKLFF
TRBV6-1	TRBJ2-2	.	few	TGTGCCAGCAGAAGGGGCGACTCGAACACCGGGGAGCTGTTTTTT	CASRRGDSNTGELFF
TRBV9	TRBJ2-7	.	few	TGTGCCAGCAGCGCTGGACCTCCTCGGGAGCAGTACTTC	CASSAGPPREQYF
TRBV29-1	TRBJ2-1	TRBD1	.	TGCAGCGGACCGGCACAGGGGGTAGGTGAGCAGTTCTTC	CSGPAQGVGEQFF
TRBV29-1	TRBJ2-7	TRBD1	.	TGCAGCGTCGTCTCCGGGACAGGGATTACCTACGAGCAGTACTTC	CSVVSGTGITYEQYF
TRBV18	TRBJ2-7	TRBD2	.	TGTGCCAGCTCACGGTCAACTAGCGGGGGGTCCTACGAGCAGTACTTC	CASSRSTSGGSYEQYF
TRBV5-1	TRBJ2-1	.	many	TGCGCCAGCAGCTTGGTAGCGCTCTCAAAACCTGGCAATGAGCAGTTCTTC	CASSLVALSKPGNEQFF
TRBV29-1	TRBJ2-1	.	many	TGCAGCGTTGAAGGGACTACCTTCTCCTACAATGAGCAGTTCTTC	CSVEGTTFSYNEQFF
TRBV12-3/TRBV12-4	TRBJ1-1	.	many	TGTGCCAGCAGTCGTAGGATCGGGAACACTGAAGCTTTCTTT	CASSRRIGNTEAFF
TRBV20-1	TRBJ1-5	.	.	TGCAGTGCTAGAAGAGGGCTCCCCGGGGATCAGCCCCAGCATTTT	CSARRGLPGDQPQHF
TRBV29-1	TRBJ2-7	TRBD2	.	TGCAGCGTTGACGGGGGGGCTCTCCACGAGCAGTACTTC	CSVDGGALHEQYF
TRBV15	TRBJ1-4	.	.	TGTGCCACCAGCCTAGGCAGAAATGAAAAACTGTTTTTT	CATSLGRNEKLFF
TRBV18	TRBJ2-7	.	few	TGTGCCAGCTCACCAGGGAGGCCTGAATCTCAGCAGTACTTC	CASSPGRPESQQYF
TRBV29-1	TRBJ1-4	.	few	TGCAGCGTTGGGACCTCACGGGGGGAAAAACTGTTTTTT	CSVGTSRGEKLFF
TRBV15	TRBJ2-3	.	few	TGTGCCACCAGCAGAGATCGCTTAGCCGCCAGCACAGATACGCAGTATTTT	CATSRDRLAASTDTQYF
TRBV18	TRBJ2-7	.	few	TGTGCCAGCTCACCATCGACAGGGGCCAAGAACGCCGCTAGCGGGAATAGACTTGCATGGTACTTC	CASSPSTGAKNAASGNRLAWYF
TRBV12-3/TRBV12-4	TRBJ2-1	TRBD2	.	TGTGCCAGCAGTTTGAATAGCGGGGCGGTTGAGCAGTTCTTC	CASSLNSGAVEQFF
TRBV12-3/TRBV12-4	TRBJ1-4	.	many	TGTGCCAGCAGCTACGGGGGACGGCTAAATGAAAAACTGTTTTTT	CASSYGGRLNEKLFF
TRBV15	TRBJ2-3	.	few	TGTGCCACCAGCAGGGCTAGTGGGACAGATACGCAGTATTTT	CATSRASGTDTQYF
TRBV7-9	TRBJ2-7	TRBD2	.	TGTGCCAGCAGCCCCACTAGCGTATACGAGCAGTACTTC	CASSPTSVYEQYF
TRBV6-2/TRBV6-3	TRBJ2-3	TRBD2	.	TGTGCCAGCAGTTACTCTGATCCTAGCGGGCCTCGGTTTACGCAGTATTTT	CASSYSDPSGPRFTQYF
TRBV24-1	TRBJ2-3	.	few	TGTGCCACCAGTGATTCCACAGATACGCAGTATTTT	CATSDSTDTQYF
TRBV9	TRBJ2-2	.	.	TGTGCCAGCAGCGTATCGATCGGGGGGAACACCGGGGAGCTGTTTTTT	CASSVSIGGNTGELFF
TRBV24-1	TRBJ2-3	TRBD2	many	TGTGCCACCAAGGGGGGGACTAGCGGGACAAGCACAGATACGCAGTATTTT	CATKGGTSGTSTDTQYF
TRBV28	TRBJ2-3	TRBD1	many	TGTGCCAGCAGAAGGGGGGGGACAGGGGCCGATACGCAGTATTTT	CASRRGGTGADTQYF